This T cell receptor beta chain was sequenced during a study of blood T cell repertoires in COVID-19. Overall study context: Researchers got acute and convalescent COVID-19 samples from the United States, Italy and Spain. PBMCs, B-cell-depleted T cells, or T cells were the source of the cDNA or gDNA that made up the material.

Seattle patients were enrolled during active infection and followed longitudinally. Assay: immunoSEQ multiplex PCR; the TCRdb copy retains only in-frame clones and omits some. Of 97,000 or so clones in the sample, approximately 92% are singletons; the top ten hold more than 1.5%. This receptor was identified in a woman in her forties or fifties with COVID-19, enrolled during active disease. Sequencing was performed on peripheral blood.

The CDR3 loop reads CASSLGQGTDTQYF. Written as DNA, the CDR3 is TGTGCCAGCAGCCTCGGACAGGGGACAGATACGCAGTATTTT. The J gene is TRBJ2-3, the V gene TRBV13; TRBD1 agrees at 9 bases. CDR3 length equals 14 residues. CDR1 and CDR2 (germline): PRHDT, FYEKMQ (reference sequence). The V gene end was trimmed by 5 bases and the J gene end by 3 bases; junction bases not matched to a gene: 3.